A single sample gave rise to the 20 T cell receptor beta chains below, sequenced in a study of blood T cell repertoires in COVID-19. Sequenced by immunoSEQ multiplex PCR; TCRdb stores in-frame clones only, minus some. The repertoire includes roughly 120,000 clones, around 85% of them detected once, and 3.2% sits in the top ten. Sequencing was carried out using peripheral blood. The origin of the receptors is an elderly woman with COVID-19, enrolled during active disease.

The rearrangement links TRBV15 to TRBJ2-3, with D tentatively TRBD2 (5 bases). Per the germline V gene, CDR1 is LNHNV and CDR2 is YYDKDF (reference sequence). The CDR3 has 15 residues. With 0 bases removed from V and 4 bases from J, the gap between germline ends came to 11 bases. The CDR3 coding sequence is TGTGCCACCAGCAGAGATCGAGGGTCGGCAGATACGCAGTATTTT. This sequence encodes CATSRDRGSADTQYF.

In the case of this clone: Additional DNA sequences in this sample encode the identical CDR3. This chain joins TRBV6-5 and TRBJ2-7; TRBD1 agrees at 7 bases. After removal of 4 bases from V and 2 bases from J, the junction contained 8 bases not matched to a gene. This CDR3 spans 15 amino acids. Germline V gene sequence: CDR1 MNHEY, CDR2 SVGAGI. The CDR3: CASSSPGQTTYEQYF. The CDR3 DNA sequence: TGTGCCAGCAGTTCCCCGGGACAGACGACCTACGAGCAGTACTTC.

The chain combines TRBV18 with TRBJ1-3, with D perhaps matching TRBD1 (6 bases). Per the germline V gene, CDR1 is KGHSH and CDR2 is LQKENI. The CDR3 totals 16 residues. The V and J ends lost 5 bases and 0 bases respectively, with 14 bases between them. This CDR3 reads CASSSGTPSSGNTIYF. The CDR3 bases are TGTGCCAGCTCATCCGGGACACCTTCCTCTGGAAACACCATATATTTT.

J is TRBJ1-2 and V is TRBV20-1, with D maybe TRBD1 (6 bases). The CDR3 is 10 amino acids. The germline V gene encodes CDR1 DFQATT and CDR2 SNEGSKA (reference sequence). The CDR3 region is CRVQGGGYTF. CDR3 nucleotides: TGCAGGGTACAGGGTGGAGGCTACACCTTC.

This sequence joins TRBV6-5 and TRBJ1-5; D is unresolved. V lost 7 bases to trimming and J lost 0 bases, with 4 bases between them. Germline V gives CDR1 MNHEY, CDR2 SVGAGI. The length of the CDR3 is 12 residues. CDR3 loop: CASTHSNQPQHF. CDR3 nucleotide sequence: TGTGCCAGCACACATAGCAATCAGCCCCAGCATTTT.

V usage is TRBV27 and J usage is TRBJ2-7; 8 bases match TRBD2. The CDR3 is 14 residues long. Germline loops: CDR1 MNHEY, CDR2 SMNVEV (reference sequence). V gave up 4 bases and J gave up 0 bases; unmatched junction bases: 2. DNA for the CDR3: TGTGCCAGCAGTTCCCTAGCGGGCTCCTACGAGCAGTACTTC. Protein sequence: CASSSLAGSYEQYF.

For this clone: This same CDR3 is encoded by further DNA sequences in the sample. The chain employs TRBV18 and TRBJ2-7, with 9 bases fitting TRBD1. Germline values: CDR1 KGHSH, CDR2 LQKENI. The junction had 7 bases not matched to a gene; V was cut back by 6 bases and J by 4 bases. This CDR3 is 14 amino acids long. In DNA form, the CDR3 reads TGTGCCAGCTCCCCGGGACAGGGTTCTTACGAGCAGTACTTC. Amino acids: CASSPGQGSYEQYF.

This sequence joins TRBV19 and TRBJ1-1; possibly TRBD1 for D (6 bases). CDR1 and CDR2 from the germline V gene are LNHDA and SQIVND (reference sequence). CDR3 length: 11 amino acids. Trimming left V 6 bases short and J 8 bases short, with 10 bases between. Here the CDR3 reads CASRFGQEAFF. As DNA, the CDR3 is TGTGCCAGTAGGTTTGGACAGGAAGCTTTCTTT.

The rearrangement joins TRBV19 to TRBJ1-1; D call uncertain. Germline loops: CDR1 LNHDA, CDR2 SQIVND (reference sequence). The CDR3 is 16 amino acids. V lost 5 bases to trimming and J lost 2 bases, with 18 bases between them. The CDR3 DNA reads TGTGCCAGTAGTCGGAACCCCTCAGGACTTAACACTGAAGCTTTCTTT. It translates to CASSRNPSGLNTEAFF.

V usage is TRBV6-5 and J usage is TRBJ2-7, with 7 bases matching TRBD1. V dropped 5 bases and J dropped 0; count of bases not matched to a gene: 4. Per the germline V gene, CDR1 is MNHEY and CDR2 is SVGAGI. The CDR3 runs 14 residues. The CDR3 here is CASSIGQASYEQYF. The CDR3 nucleotides are TGTGCCAGCAGTATCGGACAGGCCTCCTACGAGCAGTACTTC.

The chain couples TRBV2 to TRBJ2-7; 9 bases agree with TRBD1. The germline V gene encodes CDR1 SNHLY and CDR2 FYNNEI. Trimming took 9 bases from V and 4 from J; bases not matched to a gene: 10. This CDR3 has 14 amino acids. Here the CDR3 DNA reads TGTGCCAGTCTTCCGGGGACAGGGAAATACGAGCAGTACTTC. It codes for CASLPGTGKYEQYF. Full variable domain (missing parts from reference TRBV2 and TRBJ2-7): EPEVTQTPSHQVTQMGQEVILRCVPISNHLYFYWYRQILGQKVEFLVSFYNNEISEKSEIFDDQFSVERPDGSNFTLKIRSTKLEDSAMYFCASLPGTGKYEQYFGPGTRLTVT.

V is TRBV27 and J is TRBJ2-1, with D maybe TRBD2 (5 bases). V gave up 2 bases and J gave up 0 bases, with 11 bases separating them. CDR3 length: 16 amino acids. Germline V gene sequence: CDR1 MNHEY, CDR2 SMNVEV (reference sequence). The CDR3 DNA reads TGTGCCAGCAGTTTAACTAGTAGGAGCTCCTACAATGAGCAGTTCTTC. The encoded protein is CASSLTSRSSYNEQFF.

The gene calls are TRBV20-1 and TRBJ2-1; 7 bases fit TRBD2. The CDR3 is 13 residues long. The J segment lost 8 bases and the V segment lost 3 bases, leaving 7 bases of the junction unmatched. Germline V CDR1 and CDR2: DFQATT, SNEGSKA (reference sequence). The CDR3 coding sequence is TGCAGTGCTAGTGATCTAGCGGCGGATGAGCAGTTCTTC. Encoded protein: CSASDLAADEQFF.

The chain is built from TRBV5-4 and TRBJ2-1, with TRBD2 matching over 14 bases. Germline V gene lookup returns CDR1 SGHNT and CDR2 YYREEE (reference sequence). The CDR3 length is 17 residues. V lost 0 bases and J lost 5; bases outside the gene matches: 4. DNA of the CDR3: TGTGCCAGCAGCTTGGTGACTAGCGGGAGGGACCACAATGAGCAGTTCTTC. This gives the protein CASSLVTSGRDHNEQFF.

V is TRBV5-4 and J is TRBJ1-1, with D possibly TRBD1 on 6 matching bases. V gave up 7 bases and J gave up 2 bases, with 12 bases separating them. The CDR3 sequence is 13 residues long. Germline loops: CDR1 SGHNT, CDR2 YYREEE (reference sequence). For the CDR3, the DNA is TGTGCCAGCGTTGAACAGGGTAACACTGAAGCTTTCTTT. Amino acid sequence: CASVEQGNTEAFF.

The chain uses TRBV3-1 (or the pseudogene TRBV3-2) and TRBJ2-7; 7 bases align to TRBD1. Germline V gene data show CDR1 as LGHDT and CDR2 as YNNKEL (reference sequence). J lost 3 bases, V lost 1 base, and 3 bases had no gene match. The CDR3 length is 14 residues. The CDR3 is CASSQGGTVYEQYF. CDR3 sequence (DNA): TGTGCCAGCAGCCAAGGAGGGACAGTCTACGAGCAGTACTTC.

This clone was found once. The V and J genes are TRBV9 and TRBJ2-7, with 8 bases lining up with TRBD2. CDR1 and CDR2 from the germline V gene are SGDLS and YYNGEE. This CDR3 has 14 residues. With V trimmed by 1 base and J by 3 bases, 3 bases remained unmatched. DNA of the CDR3: TGTGCCAGCAGCGTATCCGGGGGGGACTACGAGCAGTACTTC. Residues: CASSVSGGDYEQYF. Using reference TRBV9 and TRBJ2-7 for the parts outside the CDR3, the full variable domain is DSGVTQTPKHLITATGQRVTLRCSPRSGDLSVYWYQQSLDQGLQFLIQYYNGEERAKGNILERFSAQQFPDLHSELNLSSLELGDSALYFCASSVSGGDYEQYFGPGTRLTVT.

V is TRBV9 and J is TRBJ2-1, with D unclear. The CDR3 has 14 residues. Trimming removed 1 base at V and 8 bases at J, with 13 bases between. Germline V lookup: CDR1 SGDLS, CDR2 YYNGEE. Here the CDR3 reads CASSVNGGGDEQFF. DNA for the CDR3: TGTGCCAGCAGCGTAAATGGCGGTGGCGATGAGCAGTTCTTC.

Only one count was recorded for this clone. DNA for the CDR3: TGCGCCAGCAGCCAAGAACCTGACAGTGAAGCTTTCTTT. It specifies CASSQEPDSEAFF. The J gene is TRBJ1-1, the V gene TRBV4-3; D is perhaps TRBD1 (5 bases). V was pared by 0 bases and J by 7 bases, with 9 bases between. From germline, CDR1 is LGHNA and CDR2 YSLEER. The length of the CDR3 is 13 residues.

This chain links TRBV29-1 with TRBJ2-1; D is perhaps TRBD1 (6 bases). V lost 2 bases to trimming and J lost 7 bases, with 9 bases between them. The CDR3 loop spans 12 amino acids. Germline CDR1 is SQVTM and CDR2 is ANQGSEA. The CDR3, as DNA: TGCAGCGTTGAATCAGGGGAAAATGAGCAGTTCTTC. Translated, it gives CSVESGENEQFF.